These 13 T cell receptor beta chains were all obtained from the same sample, sequenced in a study of T cells in Graves' hyperthyroidism and ophthalmopathy. RNA transcripts were the template for amplifying TCR beta CDR3 regions. The primer set for the first-round RT-PCR of the TCR CDR3 was HTBI. In TCRdb, the multiplex PCR reads were re-called with MiXCR into one record per CDR3 protein. The table lists around 240,000 distinct CDR3 sequences, about 14% of them singletons. The sequencing input was blood. These TCRs come from a middle-aged woman with Graves' hyperthyroidism that later progressed to Graves' ophthalmopathy.

This clonotype occurred many times. This chain links TRBV7-6 with TRBJ2-2; no definite D call. The CDR3 is 16 amino acids. The V and J ends lost 2 bases and 0 bases respectively, with 10 bases between them. The germline V gene encodes CDR1 SGHVS and CDR2 FNYEAQ. CDR3 nucleotides: TGTGCCAGCAGCTTAAATGAAGCCACGAACACCGGGGAGCTGTTTTTT. Encoded protein: CASSLNEATNTGELFF. The full variable domain, in which reference TRBV7-6 and TRBJ2-2 provide the parts outside the CDR3, is GAGVSQSPRYKVTKRGQDVALRCDPISGHVSLYWYRQALGQGPEFLTYFNYEAQQDKSGLPNDRFSAERPEGSISTLTIQRTEQRDSAMYRCASSLNEATNTGELFFGEGSRLTVL.

Turning to this clonotype: Since a much larger clone is just one base distant, this may be a read error. The rearrangement uses TRBV20-1 and TRBJ2-1; D is perhaps TRBD1 or TRBD2 (6 bases each). Per germline, CDR1 DFQATT and CDR2 SNEGSKA (reference sequence). This CDR3 is built from 15 residues. This CDR3 reads CSARGGTSSYNDQFF. CDR3 nucleotide sequence: TGCAGTGCTAGAGGCGGGACAAGCTCCTACAATGATCAGTTCTTC.

In its sample, this clonotype was seen many times. This sequence joins TRBV28 and TRBJ1-5; D unresolved. V dropped 3 bases and J dropped 2 bases, with 20 bases sitting between them. CDR1 and CDR2 from the germline V gene are MDHEN and SYDVKM. CDR3 size: 18 residues. DNA for the CDR3: TGTGCCAGCAGTTTTGTAGGGTCATGGTCTATTGGCAATCAGCCCCAGCATTTT. This translates into CASSFVGSWSIGNQPQHF.

This clonotype was seen at least ten times. This sequence joins TRBV30 and TRBJ2-3; 7 bases align to TRBD2. Germline assignment: CDR1 GTSNPN and CDR2 SVGIG (reference sequence). The trim removed 1 base at V and 2 bases at J, leaving 6 bases unmatched. The CDR3 runs to 15 residues. The CDR3 region has the DNA TGTGCCTGGAGTGAATGGCGGGAGCACACAGATACGCAGTATTTT. Its translation is CAWSEWREHTDTQYF.

This clonotype was counted ten times or more. The chain joins TRBV20-1 to TRBJ2-7, with TRBD1 matching over 8 bases. The CDR3 contains 13 residues. Per the germline V gene, CDR1 is DFQATT and CDR2 is SNEGSKA (reference sequence). The V and J ends lost 5 bases and 3 bases, in that order; junction bases with no gene match: 6. CDR3 amino acids: CSAPGQGNYEQYF. The DNA of the CDR3 is TGCAGTGCTCCAGGACAGGGCAACTACGAGCAGTACTTC.

V gene TRBV19 combines with J gene TRBJ2-7; no definite D call. V lost 1 base to trimming and J lost 0 bases, with 10 bases between them. CDR1 is LNHDA, CDR2 SQIVND, per germline (reference sequence). The CDR3 has 15 residues. The CDR3, as DNA: TGTGCCAGTAGTATAGTAGACGGACCCTCCTACGAGCAGTACTTC. This encodes CASSIVDGPSYEQYF.

There are many counts of this clonotype. V gene TRBV11-2 combines with J gene TRBJ2-7; D uncertain. The CDR3 totals 14 residues. The V end lost 3 bases, the J end lost 0 bases, and 9 bases lay between the germline ends. Germline V lookup: CDR1 SGHAT, CDR2 FQNNGV. CDR3 amino acids: CASSLLYSSYEQYF. The CDR3 coding sequence is TGTGCCAGCAGCTTGCTATACTCCTCCTACGAGCAGTACTTC.

The gene calls are TRBV7-3 and TRBJ2-4; D is perhaps TRBD1 (8 bases). This CDR3 has 17 amino acids. Germline CDR1 SGHTA, CDR2 FQGTGA. Trimming cost V 5 bases and J 5 bases, with 22 bases left between them. The CDR3 loop reads CASSQQGGWGAQNIQYF. The DNA for the CDR3 is TGTGCCAGCAGCCAACAGGGGGGGTGGGGGGCCCAAAACATTCAGTACTTC.

This clonotype came up many times. Here the CDR3 DNA reads TGCGGGTTAGCGGAAAAATACAATGAGCAGTTCTTC. Encoded protein: CGLAEKYNEQFF. This sequence joins TRBV20-1 and TRBJ2-1; weak D call: TRBD2 (6 bases). This CDR3 comprises 12 residues. Germline values: CDR1 DFQATT, CDR2 SNEGSKA (reference sequence).

This clonotype was observed at least ten times. The rearrangement uses TRBV28 and TRBJ1-3, with D perhaps matching TRBD1 (5 bases). V gave up 8 bases and J gave up 1 base, with 18 bases separating them. This CDR3 region has 16 residues. Germline CDR1 MDHEN, CDR2 SYDVKM. CDR3 in amino acids: CASASWGVRSGNTIYF. The CDR3 DNA is TGTGCCAGCGCTTCATGGGGGGTTCGGTCTGGAAACACCATATATTTT.

In this sample, this clonotype turned up many times. The chain has TRBV28 and TRBJ2-7; D not resolved. The CDR3 has 14 amino acids. V was cut by 3 bases and J by 1 base, with 10 bases left in between. Germline V gives CDR1 MDHEN, CDR2 SYDVKM. The CDR3 loop is CASSFPAGSYEQYF. The CDR3 coding sequence is TGTGCCAGCAGTTTTCCCGCTGGGTCCTACGAGCAGTACTTC.

This clonotype was seen at least ten times. The gene calls are TRBV27 and TRBJ2-2; 13 nucleotides line up with TRBD2. This CDR3 has 14 residues. With V trimmed by 10 bases and J by 5 bases, 4 bases remained unmatched. Per germline, CDR1 MNHEY and CDR2 SMNVEV (reference sequence). The CDR3 spells CATRGLAGTGELFF. In nucleotides, the CDR3 is TGTGCCACCAGGGGACTAGCGGGGACCGGGGAGCTGTTTTTT.

This chain connects TRBV11-2 to TRBJ2-7; 8 nucleotides match TRBD1. The CDR3 is 14 residues long. Germline CDR1 SGHAT, CDR2 FQNNGV. Trimming cost V 5 bases and J 3 bases; bases outside gene matches: 6. The CDR3 sequence: CASSRQGMHYEQYF. The DNA for the CDR3 is TGTGCCAGCAGCCGACAGGGGATGCACTACGAGCAGTACTTC.